What follows is one T cell receptor beta chain and its context. Its antigen is not identified. The entry originates in a study of graft-versus-host responses after intestinal transplantation. About the research overall: As for transplant type, recipients had multivisceral, liver-intestinal, or isolated intestinal grafts. Induction with anti-thymocyte globulin, then tacrolimus and steroids for roughly 3 years, was given to all recipients.

Trimming stripped 0 bases from V and 7 bases from J, with 4 bases between. CDR3 length: 11 residues. Germline V gives CDR1 SGHRS, CDR2 YFSETQ. Overall study results and limits: Early post-transplant declines in HvG were associated with peak levels of circulating GvH clones.

Produced via immunoSEQ multiplex PCR; TCRdb's table is partial and in-frame only. The table lists 99,000 or so clones, 92% of them singletons. The V gene is TRBV5-1, the J gene TRBJ2-5, with unresolved D. The input for sequencing was unstimulated CD8+ T cells sorted from spleen or lymph node cells, taken before transplant. This receptor was obtained from a human donor who was the organ donor for an intestinal transplant. CDR3 sequence: CASSLGGTQYF. The CDR3 DNA follows: TGCGCCAGCAGCTTGGGCGGGACCCAGTACTTC. Together with reference TRBV5-1 and TRBJ2-5, the CDR3 gives the full variable domain: KAGVTQTPRYLIKTRGQQVTLSCSPISGHRSVSWYQQTPGQGLQFLFEYFSETQRNKGNFPGRFSGRQFSNSRSEMNVSTLELGDSALYLCASSLGGTQYFGPGTRLLVL.